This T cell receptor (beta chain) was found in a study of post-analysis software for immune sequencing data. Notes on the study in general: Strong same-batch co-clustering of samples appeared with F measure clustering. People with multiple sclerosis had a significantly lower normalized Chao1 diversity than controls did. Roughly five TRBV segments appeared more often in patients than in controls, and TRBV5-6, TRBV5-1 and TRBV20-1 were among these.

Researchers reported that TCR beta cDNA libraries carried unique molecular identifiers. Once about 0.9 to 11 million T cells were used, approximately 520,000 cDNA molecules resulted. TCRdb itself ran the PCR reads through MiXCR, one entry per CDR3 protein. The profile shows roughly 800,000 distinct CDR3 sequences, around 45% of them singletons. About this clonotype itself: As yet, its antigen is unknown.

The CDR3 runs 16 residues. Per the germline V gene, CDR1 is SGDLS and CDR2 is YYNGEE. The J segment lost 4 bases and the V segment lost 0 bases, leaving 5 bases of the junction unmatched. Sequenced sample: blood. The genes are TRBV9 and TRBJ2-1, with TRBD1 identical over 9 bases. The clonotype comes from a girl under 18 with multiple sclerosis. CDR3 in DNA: TGTGCCAGCAGCGTAGGACAGGGGGGAGAATACAATGAGCAGTTCTTC. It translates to CASSVGQGGEYNEQFF.